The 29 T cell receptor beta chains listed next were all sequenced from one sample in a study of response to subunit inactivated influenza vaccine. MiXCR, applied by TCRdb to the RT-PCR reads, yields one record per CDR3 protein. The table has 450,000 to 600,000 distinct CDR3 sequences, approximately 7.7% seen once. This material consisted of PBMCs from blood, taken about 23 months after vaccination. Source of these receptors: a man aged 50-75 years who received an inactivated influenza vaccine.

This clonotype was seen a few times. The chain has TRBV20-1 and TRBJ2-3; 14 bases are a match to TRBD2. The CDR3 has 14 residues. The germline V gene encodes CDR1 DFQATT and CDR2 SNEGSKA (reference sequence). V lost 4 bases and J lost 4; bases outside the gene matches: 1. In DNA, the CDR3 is TGCAGTGCTATGACTAGCGGGAGGGCAGATACGCAGTATTTT. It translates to CSAMTSGRADTQYF.

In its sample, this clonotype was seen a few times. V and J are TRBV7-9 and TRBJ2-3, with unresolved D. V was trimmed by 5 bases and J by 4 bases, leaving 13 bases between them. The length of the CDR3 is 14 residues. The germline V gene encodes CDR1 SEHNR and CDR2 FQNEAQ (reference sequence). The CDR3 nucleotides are TGTGCCAGCAGCCCTAGGACCGACTCAGATACGCAGTATTTT. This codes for CASSPRTDSDTQYF.

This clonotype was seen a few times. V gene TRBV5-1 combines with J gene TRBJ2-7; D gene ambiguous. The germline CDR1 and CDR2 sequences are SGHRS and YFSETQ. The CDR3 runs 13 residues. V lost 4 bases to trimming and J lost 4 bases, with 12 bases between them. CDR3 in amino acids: CASSPLTEYEQYF. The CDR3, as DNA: TGCGCCAGCAGCCCGCTCACAGAATACGAGCAGTACTTC.

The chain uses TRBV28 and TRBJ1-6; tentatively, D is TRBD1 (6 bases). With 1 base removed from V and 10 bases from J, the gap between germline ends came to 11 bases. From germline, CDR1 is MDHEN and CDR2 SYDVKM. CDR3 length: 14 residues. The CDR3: CASSLYNRVSPLHF. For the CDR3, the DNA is TGTGCCAGCAGTTTATATAACAGGGTCTCACCCCTCCACTTT. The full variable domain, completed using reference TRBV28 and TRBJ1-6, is DVKVTQSSRYLVKRTGEKVFLECVQDMDHENMFWYRQDPGLGLRLIYFSYDVKMKEKGDIPEGYSVSREKKERFSLILESASTNQTSMYLCASSLYNRVSPLHFGNGTRLTVT.

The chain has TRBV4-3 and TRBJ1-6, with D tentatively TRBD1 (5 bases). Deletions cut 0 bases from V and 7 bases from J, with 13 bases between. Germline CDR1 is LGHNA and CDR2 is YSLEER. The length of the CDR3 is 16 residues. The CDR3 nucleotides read TGCGCCAGCAGCCAAGAACTGCCAGGGAAAAATTCACCCCTCCACTTT. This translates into CASSQELPGKNSPLHF.

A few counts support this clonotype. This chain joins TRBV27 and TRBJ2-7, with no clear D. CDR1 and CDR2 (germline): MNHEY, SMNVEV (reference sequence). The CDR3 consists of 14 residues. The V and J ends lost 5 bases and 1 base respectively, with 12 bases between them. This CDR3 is CASSLAHQSYEQYF. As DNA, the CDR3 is TGTGCCAGCAGTCTCGCCCACCAGTCCTACGAGCAGTACTTC.

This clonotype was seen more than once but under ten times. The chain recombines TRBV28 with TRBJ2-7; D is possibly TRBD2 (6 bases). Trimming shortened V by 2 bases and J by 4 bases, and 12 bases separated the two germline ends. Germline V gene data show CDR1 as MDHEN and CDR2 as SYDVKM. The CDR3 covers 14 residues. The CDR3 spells CASSLVEGSYEQYF. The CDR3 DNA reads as TGTGCCAGCAGTTTAGTGGAGGGGTCTTACGAGCAGTACTTC.

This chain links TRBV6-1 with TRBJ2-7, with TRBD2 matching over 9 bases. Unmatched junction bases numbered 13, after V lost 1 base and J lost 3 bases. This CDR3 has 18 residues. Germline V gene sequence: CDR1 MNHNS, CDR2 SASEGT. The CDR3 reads CASSEGPAGGRLSYEQYF. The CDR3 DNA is TGTGCCAGCAGTGAAGGTCCCGCGGGAGGGCGCCTGAGCTACGAGCAGTACTTC.

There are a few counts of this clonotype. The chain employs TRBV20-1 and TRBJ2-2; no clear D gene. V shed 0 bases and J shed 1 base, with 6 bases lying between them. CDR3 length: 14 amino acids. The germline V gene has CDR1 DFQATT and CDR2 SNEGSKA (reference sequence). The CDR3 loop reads CSARDSLNTGELFF. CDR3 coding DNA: TGCAGTGCTAGAGACTCCCTGAACACCGGGGAGCTGTTTTTT.

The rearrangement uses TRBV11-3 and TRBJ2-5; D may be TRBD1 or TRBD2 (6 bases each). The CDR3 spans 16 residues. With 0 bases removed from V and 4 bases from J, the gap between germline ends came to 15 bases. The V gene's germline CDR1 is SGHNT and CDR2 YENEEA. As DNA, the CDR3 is TGTGCCAGCAGCTTAGATCTATCAACGGGGGCAGAGACCCAGTACTTC. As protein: CASSLDLSTGAETQYF.

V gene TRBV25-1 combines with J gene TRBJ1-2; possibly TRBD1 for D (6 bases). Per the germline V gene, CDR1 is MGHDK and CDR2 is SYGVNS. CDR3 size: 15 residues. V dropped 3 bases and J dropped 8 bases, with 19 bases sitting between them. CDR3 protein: CASSDEKGGVGGYTF. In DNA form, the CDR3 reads TGTGCCAGCAGTGACGAAAAGGGGGGAGTAGGAGGCTACACCTTC.

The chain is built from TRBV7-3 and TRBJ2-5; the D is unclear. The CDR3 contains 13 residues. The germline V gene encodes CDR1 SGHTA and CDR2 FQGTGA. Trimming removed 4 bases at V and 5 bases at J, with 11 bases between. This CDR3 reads CASSSSSRETQYF. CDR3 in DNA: TGTGCCAGCAGCTCTTCTTCGAGGGAGACCCAGTACTTC.

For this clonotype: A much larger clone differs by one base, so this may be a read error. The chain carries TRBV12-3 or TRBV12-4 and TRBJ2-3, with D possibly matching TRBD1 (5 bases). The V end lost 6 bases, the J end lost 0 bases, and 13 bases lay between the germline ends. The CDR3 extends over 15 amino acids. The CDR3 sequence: CASSPTDPSTDTQYF. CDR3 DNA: TGTGCCAGCAGCCCGACAGACCCAAGCACAGATACGCAGTATTTT.

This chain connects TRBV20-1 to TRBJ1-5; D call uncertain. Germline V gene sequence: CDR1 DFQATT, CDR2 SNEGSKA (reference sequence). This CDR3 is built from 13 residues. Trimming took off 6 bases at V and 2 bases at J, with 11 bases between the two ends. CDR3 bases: TGCAGTGCCGCAGACTATGGCAATCAGCCCCAGCATTTT. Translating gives CSAADYGNQPQHF.

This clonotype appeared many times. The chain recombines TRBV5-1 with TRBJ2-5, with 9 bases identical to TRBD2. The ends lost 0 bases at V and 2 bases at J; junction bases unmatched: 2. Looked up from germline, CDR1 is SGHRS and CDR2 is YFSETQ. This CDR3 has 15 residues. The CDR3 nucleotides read TGCGCCAGCAGCTTGGCTAGCGGGGTACAAGAGACCCAGTACTTC. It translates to CASSLASGVQETQYF.

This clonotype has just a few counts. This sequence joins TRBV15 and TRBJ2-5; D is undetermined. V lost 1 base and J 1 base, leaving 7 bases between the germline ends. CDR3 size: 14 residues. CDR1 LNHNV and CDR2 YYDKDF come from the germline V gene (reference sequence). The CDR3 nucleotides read TGTGCCACCAGCAGAGTCCAGGTCCAAGAGACCCAGTACTTC. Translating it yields CATSRVQVQETQYF.

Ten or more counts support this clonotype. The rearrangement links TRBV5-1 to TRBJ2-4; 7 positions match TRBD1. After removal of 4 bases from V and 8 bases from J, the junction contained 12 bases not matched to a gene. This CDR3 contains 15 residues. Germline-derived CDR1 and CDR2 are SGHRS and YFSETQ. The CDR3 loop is CASSPARQGVYIQYF. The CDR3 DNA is TGCGCCAGCAGCCCGGCCCGACAGGGAGTGTACATTCAGTACTTC.

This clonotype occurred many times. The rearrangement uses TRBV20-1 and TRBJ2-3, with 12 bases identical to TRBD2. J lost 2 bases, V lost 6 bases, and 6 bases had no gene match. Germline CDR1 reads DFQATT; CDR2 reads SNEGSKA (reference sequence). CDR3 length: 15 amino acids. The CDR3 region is CSAGLAGGHTDTQYF. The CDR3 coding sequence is TGCAGTGCGGGGCTAGCGGGAGGGCACACAGATACGCAGTATTTT.

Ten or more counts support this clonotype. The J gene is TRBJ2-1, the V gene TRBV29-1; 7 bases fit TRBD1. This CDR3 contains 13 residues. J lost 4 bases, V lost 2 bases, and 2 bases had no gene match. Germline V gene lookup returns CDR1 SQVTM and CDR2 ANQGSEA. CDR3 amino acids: CSVERDSYNEQFF. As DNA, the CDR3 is TGCAGCGTTGAACGGGACAGTTACAATGAGCAGTTCTTC.

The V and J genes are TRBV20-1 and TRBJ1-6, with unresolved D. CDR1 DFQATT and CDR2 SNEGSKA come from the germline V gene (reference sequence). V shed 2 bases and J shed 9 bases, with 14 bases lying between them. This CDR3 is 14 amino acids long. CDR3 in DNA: TGCAGTGCTAGAATCCCACGAGGAGCTTCACCCCTCCACTTT. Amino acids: CSARIPRGASPLHF.

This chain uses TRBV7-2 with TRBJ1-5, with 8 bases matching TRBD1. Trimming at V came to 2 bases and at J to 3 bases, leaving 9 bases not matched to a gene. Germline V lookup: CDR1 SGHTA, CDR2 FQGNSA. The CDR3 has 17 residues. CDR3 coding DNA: TGTGCCAGCAGCTTAAGTGGGGACAGGACAATCAATCAGCCCCAGCATTTT. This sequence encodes CASSLSGDRTINQPQHF. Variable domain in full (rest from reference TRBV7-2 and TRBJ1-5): GAGVSQSPSNKVTEKGKDVELRCDPISGHTALYWYRQSLGQGLEFLIYFQGNSAPDKSGLPSDRFSAERTGGSVSTLTIQRTQQEDSAVYLCASSLSGDRTINQPQHFGDGTRLSIL.

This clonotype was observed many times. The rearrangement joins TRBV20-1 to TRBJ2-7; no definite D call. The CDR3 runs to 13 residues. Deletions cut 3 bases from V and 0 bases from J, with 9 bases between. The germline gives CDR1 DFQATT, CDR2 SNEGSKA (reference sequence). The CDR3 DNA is TGCAGTGCTAGCAGCCTAGACTCCTACGAGCAGTACTTC. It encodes CSASSLDSYEQYF.

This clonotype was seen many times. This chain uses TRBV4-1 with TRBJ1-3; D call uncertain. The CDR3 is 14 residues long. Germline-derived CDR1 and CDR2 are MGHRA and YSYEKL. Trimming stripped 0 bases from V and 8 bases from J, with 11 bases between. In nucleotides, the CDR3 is TGCGCCAGCAGCCAAGATCCCCGTGCGGACACCATATATTTT. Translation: CASSQDPRADTIYF.

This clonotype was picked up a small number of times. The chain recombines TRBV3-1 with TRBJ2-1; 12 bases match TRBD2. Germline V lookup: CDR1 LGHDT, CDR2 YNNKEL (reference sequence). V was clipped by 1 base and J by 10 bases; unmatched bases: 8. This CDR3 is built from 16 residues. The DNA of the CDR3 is TGTGCCAGCAGCCAAGCGGGGACTAGCGGGCGGTTGGAGCAGTTCTTC. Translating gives CASSQAGTSGRLEQFF.

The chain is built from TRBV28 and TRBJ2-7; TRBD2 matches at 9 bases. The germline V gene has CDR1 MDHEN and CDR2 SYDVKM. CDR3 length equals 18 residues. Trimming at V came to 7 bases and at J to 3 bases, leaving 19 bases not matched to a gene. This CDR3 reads CASTGGTSPTITFYEQYF. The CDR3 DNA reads TGTGCCAGCACCGGGGGGACTAGCCCCACAATCACTTTCTACGAGCAGTACTTC.

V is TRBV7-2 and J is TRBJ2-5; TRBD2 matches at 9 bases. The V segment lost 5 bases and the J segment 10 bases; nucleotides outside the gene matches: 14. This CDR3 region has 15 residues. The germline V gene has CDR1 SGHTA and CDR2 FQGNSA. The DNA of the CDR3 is TGTGCCAGCAGCCCGCGTCAATTTAGCGGGAGTGTCCAGTACTTC. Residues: CASSPRQFSGSVQYF.

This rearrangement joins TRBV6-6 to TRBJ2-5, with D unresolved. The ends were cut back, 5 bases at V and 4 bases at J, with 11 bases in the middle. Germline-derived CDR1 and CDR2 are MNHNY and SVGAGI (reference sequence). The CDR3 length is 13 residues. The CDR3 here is CASSSRDGETQYF. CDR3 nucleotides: TGTGCCAGCAGTAGTAGGGATGGAGAGACCCAGTACTTC.

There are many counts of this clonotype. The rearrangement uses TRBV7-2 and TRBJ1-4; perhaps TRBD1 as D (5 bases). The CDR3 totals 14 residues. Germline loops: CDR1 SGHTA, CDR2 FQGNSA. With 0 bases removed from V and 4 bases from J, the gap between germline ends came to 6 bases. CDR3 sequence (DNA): TGTGCCAGCAGCTTAGCAGGGGTTAATGAAAAACTGTTTTTT. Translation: CASSLAGVNEKLFF. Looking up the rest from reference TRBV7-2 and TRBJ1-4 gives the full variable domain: GAGVSQSPSNKVTEKGKDVELRCDPISGHTALYWYRQSLGQGLEFLIYFQGNSAPDKSGLPSDRFSAERTGGSVSTLTIQRTQQEDSAVYLCASSLAGVNEKLFFGSGTQLSVL.

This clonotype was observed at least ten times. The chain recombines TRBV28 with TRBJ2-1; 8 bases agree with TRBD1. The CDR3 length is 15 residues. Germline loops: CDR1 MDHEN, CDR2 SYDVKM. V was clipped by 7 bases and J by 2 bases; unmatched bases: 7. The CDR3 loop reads CASTSGTGAYNEQFF. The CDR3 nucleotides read TGTGCCAGCACCTCCGGGACAGGAGCCTACAATGAGCAGTTCTTC.